This TCR beta chain is drawn from a study of blood T cell repertoires in COVID-19. The method was immunoSEQ multiplex PCR; TCRdb's version includes in-frame clones alone and lacks a portion of them. The data hold 40,000 to 65,000 clones, with approximately 82% observed a single time. The germline CDR1 and CDR2 sequences are MDHEN and SYDVKM. V lost 3 bases to trimming and J lost 11 bases, with 22 bases between them. CDR3 length: 15 amino acids. The V gene is TRBV28, the J gene TRBJ1-1; D is ambiguous. Sample: peripheral blood. This TCR was sampled from a human donor in a cohort sampled during active COVID-19. The DNA of the CDR3 is TGTGCCAGCAGTTTTCGTTCCGGGAGCCCGGGCTGGGCTTTCTTT. This translates into CASSFRSGSPGWAFF.